This T cell receptor (beta chain) was sequenced in a study of blood T cells in healthy people across ages. Notes on the study in general: Both naive CD4+ cell counts and diversity were greater in long-lived donors than in aged donors. Per million T cells, TCR beta diversity dropped about linearly as age rose.

Regarding this clonotype: The antigen remains unidentified.

Together with a sample-barcoded 5' primer, a J-beta primer mix was included in a second PCR lasting roughly 6 to 12 cycles. From the 5' RACE reads, TCRdb called clonotypes with MiXCR, one entry per CDR3 protein. This sample has almost 800,000 distinct CDR3 sequences; 55% to 75% occur once, and the top ten carry approximately 20%. The authors drew around 9.3 milliliters of peripheral blood from each donor. The receptor comes from a man aged 25-40 years in good health. The sample consisted of blood.

This chain's CDR3 is CSARMASVTGELFF. As DNA, the CDR3 is TGCAGTGCTAGAATGGCTAGCGTCACCGGGGAGCTGTTTTTT. This chain links TRBV20-1 with TRBJ2-2; a possible D gene is TRBD2 (6 bases). Germline V CDR1 and CDR2: DFQATT, SNEGSKA (reference sequence). The CDR3 loop spans 14 amino acids. Trimming shortened V by 2 bases and J by 4 bases, and 11 bases separated the two germline ends.